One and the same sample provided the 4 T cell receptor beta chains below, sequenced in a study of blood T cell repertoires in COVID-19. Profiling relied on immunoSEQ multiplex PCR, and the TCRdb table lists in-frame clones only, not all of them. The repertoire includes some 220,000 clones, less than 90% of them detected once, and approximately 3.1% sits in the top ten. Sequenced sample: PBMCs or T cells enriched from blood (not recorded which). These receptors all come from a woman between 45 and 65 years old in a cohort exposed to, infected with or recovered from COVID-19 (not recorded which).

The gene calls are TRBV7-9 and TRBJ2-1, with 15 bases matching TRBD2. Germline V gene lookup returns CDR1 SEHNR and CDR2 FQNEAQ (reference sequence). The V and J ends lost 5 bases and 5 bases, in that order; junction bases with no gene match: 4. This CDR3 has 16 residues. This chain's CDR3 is CASSLGLAGGNNEQFF. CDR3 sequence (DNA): TGTGCCAGCAGCCTGGGACTAGCGGGGGGCAACAATGAGCAGTTCTTC.

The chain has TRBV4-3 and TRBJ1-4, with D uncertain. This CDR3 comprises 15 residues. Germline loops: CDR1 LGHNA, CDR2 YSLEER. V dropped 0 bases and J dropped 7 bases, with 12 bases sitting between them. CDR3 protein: CASSQDKSGSEKLFF. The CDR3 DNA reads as TGCGCCAGCAGCCAAGATAAGTCAGGTTCTGAAAAACTGTTTTTT.

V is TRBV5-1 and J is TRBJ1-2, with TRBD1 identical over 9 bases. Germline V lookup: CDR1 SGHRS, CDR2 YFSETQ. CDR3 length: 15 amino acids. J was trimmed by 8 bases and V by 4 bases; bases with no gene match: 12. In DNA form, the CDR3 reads TGCGCCAGCAGCCCGGGGACAGGGACGATTGGGGGCTACACCTTC. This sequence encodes CASSPGTGTIGGYTF.

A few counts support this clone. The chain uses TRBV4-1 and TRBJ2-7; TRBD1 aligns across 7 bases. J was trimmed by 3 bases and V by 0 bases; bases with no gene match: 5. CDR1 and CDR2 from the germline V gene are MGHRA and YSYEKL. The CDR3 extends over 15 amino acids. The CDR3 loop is CASSQEGQRGYEQYF. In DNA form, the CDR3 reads TGCGCCAGCAGCCAAGAGGGACAGAGGGGCTACGAGCAGTACTTC.